A single sample is the source of the 20 T cell receptor beta chains below, sequenced in a study of shared T cell receptors in the human thymus. This table comes from immunoSEQ multiplex PCR, and its TCRdb copy is limited to in-frame clones, with some not included. The table records under 850,000 clones, roughly 90% of them present only once. The sample also formed part of further work on human thymus T cells.

The sample was thymocytes. The receptor set was obtained from a boy under three years old with a congenital heart defect.

This sequence joins TRBV19 and TRBJ1-5, with 12 bases aligning to TRBD1. CDR1 is LNHDA and CDR2 is SQIVND in the germline V gene (reference sequence). V dropped 5 bases and J dropped 3; count of bases not matched to a gene: 2. The length of the CDR3 is 15 residues. The DNA for the CDR3 is TGTGCCAGTAGTCGGGACAGGGGGCTCAATCAGCCCCAGCATTTT. Protein product: CASSRDRGLNQPQHF.

This clone showed up just once. The chain has TRBV28 and TRBJ1-1; D unclear. The CDR3 runs to 14 residues. The V end was cut by 5 bases, the J end by 7 bases, with 17 bases between. The germline V gene encodes CDR1 MDHEN and CDR2 SYDVKM. The CDR3 sequence: CASSPRVLGGEAFF. CDR3 DNA: TGTGCCAGCAGTCCCCGGGTCCTTGGAGGTGAAGCTTTCTTT.

V is TRBV14 and J is TRBJ2-1; perhaps TRBD2 as D (6 bases). The length of the CDR3 is 14 residues. V was trimmed by 4 bases and J by 15 bases, leaving 22 bases between them. CDR1 and CDR2 (germline): SGHDN, FVKESK. For the CDR3, the DNA is TGTGCCAGCAGCCGGCGGGGTCTGTTACAGCCGAGGTTCTTC. The encoded protein is CASSRRGLLQPRFF.

CDR3 amino acids: CASRRDSHNEKLFF. CDR3 bases: TGTGCCAGCAGGAGGGACAGCCATAATGAAAAACTGTTTTTT. The chain is built from TRBV27 and TRBJ1-4; TRBD1 aligns across 7 bases. This CDR3 region has 14 residues. The V gene's germline CDR1 is MNHEY and CDR2 SMNVEV (reference sequence). With V trimmed by 6 bases and J by 4 bases, 5 bases remained unmatched.

The chain employs TRBV30 and TRBJ2-7, with 9 bases that match TRBD2. The length of the CDR3 is 13 residues. In germline, CDR1 is GTSNPN, CDR2 SVGIG (reference sequence). V shed 3 bases and J 3 bases; nucleotides not matched to a gene: 3. The CDR3: CAWRASGIYEQYF. DNA of the CDR3: TGTGCCTGGAGGGCTAGCGGGATCTACGAGCAGTACTTC.

The DNA for the CDR3 is TGCGGGGCTGGGGAGCGGGAGTTCTCCTACGAGCAGTACTTC. Translation: CGAGEREFSYEQYF. The chain combines TRBV29-1 with TRBJ2-7, with 8 bases identical to TRBD2. Germline V gene sequence: CDR1 SQVTM, CDR2 ANQGSEA. The CDR3 consists of 14 residues.

This clone was seen only a few times. The chain couples TRBV9 to TRBJ2-7; 9 bases are a match to TRBD2. The length of the CDR3 is 15 residues. CDR1 and CDR2 from the germline V gene are SGDLS and YYNGEE. The V and J ends lost 4 bases and 4 bases, in that order; junction bases with no gene match: 9. This chain's CDR3 is CASSPLAGGPYEQYF. CDR3 nucleotides: TGTGCCAGCAGCCCCTTGGCGGGAGGGCCTTACGAGCAGTACTTC.

This chain joins TRBV30 and TRBJ1-4, with TRBD1 matching over 10 bases. Trimming at V came to 5 bases and at J to 5 bases, leaving 5 bases not matched to a gene. Looked up from germline, CDR1 is GTSNPN and CDR2 is SVGIG (reference sequence). The CDR3 is 14 amino acids. CDR3 region: CAWERQGANEKLFF. The CDR3 nucleotides are TGTGCCTGGGAGCGACAGGGGGCGAATGAAAAACTGTTTTTT.

J is TRBJ2-3 and V is TRBV30; 8 bases are shared with TRBD2. V shed 5 bases, J shed 2 bases, and the junction held 3 bases outside the gene matches. CDR3 length equals 13 residues. Germline values: CDR1 GTSNPN, CDR2 SVGIG (reference sequence). CDR3 amino acids: CAWLREVTDTQYF. CDR3 DNA sequence: TGTGCCTGGCTGCGGGAGGTCACAGATACGCAGTATTTT.

V is TRBV25-1 and J is TRBJ2-1; 8 nucleotides agree with TRBD2. J was trimmed by 3 bases and V by 6 bases; bases with no gene match: 1. Germline V gene sequence: CDR1 MGHDK, CDR2 SYGVNS. The CDR3 sequence is 13 residues long. CDR3 nucleotides: TGTGCCAGCAGGAGCGGGAGCTACAATGAGCAGTTCTTC. This translates into CASRSGSYNEQFF.

The chain has TRBV19 and TRBJ2-5; tentatively, D is TRBD1 (6 bases). This CDR3 spans 16 amino acids. V lost 4 bases and J lost 2, with 17 bases in between. Germline V gives CDR1 LNHDA, CDR2 SQIVND (reference sequence). The CDR3 region is CASSRPTGTGQETQYF. CDR3 DNA: TGTGCCAGTAGTAGACCTACAGGGACGGGGCAAGAGACCCAGTACTTC.

The chain joins TRBV7-6 to TRBJ1-5; no reliable D call. Trimming took 4 bases from V and 3 from J, leaving 4 bases between them. Germline CDR1 and CDR2: SGHVS and FNYEAQ. CDR3 length: 12 residues. CDR3 sequence reads: CASSSFNQPQHF. In DNA, the CDR3 is TGTGCCAGCAGCTCATTCAATCAGCCCCAGCATTTT.

The gene calls are TRBV11-2 and TRBJ2-3, with TRBD2 as a possible D gene (6 bases). This CDR3 region has 15 residues. CDR1 is SGHAT and CDR2 is FQNNGV in the germline V gene. Trimming took 4 bases from V and 1 from J, leaving 12 bases between them. CDR3 sequence (DNA): TGTGCCAGCAGCTCGTGGGGAGGCTGCACAGATACGCAGTATTTT. Protein: CASSSWGGCTDTQYF.

The chain carries TRBV19 and TRBJ1-2, with 10 nucleotides matching TRBD1. This CDR3 has 15 amino acids. Germline V CDR1 and CDR2: LNHDA, SQIVND (reference sequence). With V trimmed by 4 bases and J by 1 base, 3 bases remained unmatched. CDR3 sequence reads: CASSNRDRGNYGYTF. CDR3 coding DNA: TGTGCCAGTAGTAATCGGGACAGGGGTAACTATGGCTACACCTTC.

This chain uses TRBV4-3 with TRBJ1-1; 9 nucleotides align to TRBD1. CDR3 size: 20 residues. The trim removed 3 bases at V and 0 bases at J, leaving 17 bases unmatched. The V gene's germline CDR1 is LGHNA and CDR2 YSLEER. This CDR3 reads CASSHPPRDRAPRMNTEAFF. CDR3 DNA: TGCGCCAGCAGCCATCCTCCCCGGGACAGGGCCCCCCGCATGAACACTGAAGCTTTCTTT.

V is TRBV28 and J is TRBJ2-5; D is undetermined. Trimming stripped 7 bases from V and 0 bases from J, with 6 bases between. The germline V gene encodes CDR1 MDHEN and CDR2 SYDVKM. This CDR3 region has 12 residues. In DNA, the CDR3 is TGTGCCAGCATGGCCAACCAAGAGACCCAGTACTTC. This encodes CASMANQETQYF. Variable domain in full (rest from reference TRBV28 and TRBJ2-5): DVKVTQSSRYLVKRTGEKVFLECVQDMDHENMFWYRQDPGLGLRLIYFSYDVKMKEKGDIPEGYSVSREKKERFSLILESASTNQTSMYLCASMANQETQYFGPGTRLLVL.

The chain recombines TRBV5-1 with TRBJ2-3; TRBD2 might be the D (5 bases). Germline values: CDR1 SGHRS, CDR2 YFSETQ. This CDR3 is built from 17 residues. The V end lost 8 bases, the J end lost 3 bases, and 25 bases lay between the germline ends. CDR3 region: CASLPLWRVGITDTQYF. The CDR3 bases are TGCGCCAGTCTCCCCCTCTGGCGGGTGGGGATTACAGATACGCAGTATTTT.

The rearrangement joins TRBV6-5 to TRBJ1-2, with unresolved D. Germline CDR1 MNHEY, CDR2 SVGAGI. Trimming shortened V by 2 bases and J by 7 bases, and 8 bases separated the two germline ends. CDR3 length equals 12 residues. The CDR3 loop is CASSYPTGGYTF. The CDR3 nucleotides are TGTGCCAGCAGTTACCCGACGGGTGGCTACACCTTC.

V gene TRBV11-2 combines with J gene TRBJ2-7, with a weak D call TRBD1 (5 bases). Trimming removed 0 bases at V and 3 bases at J, with 12 bases between. The germline gives CDR1 SGHAT, CDR2 FQNNGV. The CDR3 sequence is 15 residues long. The CDR3 loop is CASSLEDTQNYEQYF. CDR3 bases: TGTGCCAGCAGCTTAGAGGACACCCAGAACTACGAGCAGTACTTC. The variable domain in full, with the rest retrieved from reference TRBV11-2 and TRBJ2-7, is EAGVAQSPRYKIIEKRQSVAFWCNPISGHATLYWYQQILGQGPKLLIQFQNNGVVDDSQLPKDRFSAERLKGVDSTLKIQPAKLEDSAVYLCASSLEDTQNYEQYFGPGTRLTVT.

The chain joins TRBV5-4 to TRBJ2-5; TRBD2 matches at 9 bases. The CDR3 spans 16 residues. J gave up 5 bases and V 6 bases, and 14 bases lay outside the gene matches. Germline V gives CDR1 SGHNT, CDR2 YYREEE (reference sequence). The CDR3 bases are TGTGCCAGCAACCCGGGGGCGGGAGGGCCGGGGGAGACCCAGTACTTC. It codes for CASNPGAGGPGETQYF.